This T cell receptor beta chain originates from a study of blood T cell repertoires in COVID-19. Background on the study: Acute and convalescent COVID-19 specimens originated in the United States, Italy and Spain. PBMCs, B-cell-depleted T cells, or T cells were the source of the cDNA or gDNA that made up the material.

V lost 1 base, J lost 4 bases, and 8 bases lay in between. Germline loops: CDR1 KGHSH, CDR2 LQKENI. The CDR3 spans 14 residues. Assay used: immunoSEQ multiplex PCR; TCRdb lists only in-frame clones, some missing. The table lists some 150,000 clones, over 70% of them singletons. This TCR was sampled from a man in his sixties with acute or convalescent COVID-19. What was sequenced was peripheral blood. The chain couples TRBV18 to TRBJ2-1; maybe TRBD1 (6 bases). CDR3 DNA sequence: TGTGCCAGCTCACCACGTCAGGGGTACAATGAGCAGTTCTTC. This translates into CASSPRQGYNEQFF.